Presented here are 32 T cell receptor beta chains from one specimen sequenced in a study of blood T cell repertoires in COVID-19. Using immunoSEQ multiplex PCR, the repertoire was profiled, and TCRdb retains in-frame clones only, with some absent. This table has about 99,000 clones, roughly 87% appearing once. Source material: peripheral blood. These receptors were collected from a human donor in a cohort sampled during active COVID-19.

The chain couples TRBV6-5 to TRBJ2-5; 7 bases are a match to TRBD1. Losses at the gene ends were 5 bases for V and 5 bases for J; bases not matched to a gene: 8. The CDR3 sequence is 14 residues long. The germline V gene encodes CDR1 MNHEY and CDR2 SVGAGI. The CDR3 reads CASSQGQYGETQYF. The CDR3 DNA reads TGTGCCAGCAGTCAGGGACAGTACGGGGAGACCCAGTACTTC.

The CDR3 loop is CASSSPGERGISYEQYF. CDR3 DNA: TGTGCCAGCAGTTCCCCCGGGGAGCGGGGGATCTCCTACGAGCAGTACTTC. This chain uses TRBV28 with TRBJ2-7; 8 bases agree with TRBD2. CDR3 length equals 17 residues. Germline-derived CDR1 and CDR2 are MDHEN and SYDVKM. Unmatched junction bases numbered 11, after V lost 4 bases and J lost 0 bases.

This clone has a handful of counts. V usage is TRBV28 and J usage is TRBJ2-3; 14 nucleotides match TRBD2. Germline CDR1 MDHEN, CDR2 SYDVKM. The CDR3 covers 19 residues. V lost 2 bases and J lost 5; bases outside the gene matches: 12. CDR3 sequence: CASSLGSGTSGRLVDTQYF. CDR3 DNA sequence: TGTGCCAGCAGTTTAGGTTCGGGGACTAGCGGGAGATTGGTAGATACGCAGTATTTT.

This chain connects TRBV11-1 to TRBJ2-5; 7 nucleotides line up with TRBD1. The length of the CDR3 is 12 residues. Germline V CDR1 and CDR2: SGHAT, FQDESV (reference sequence). With V trimmed by 6 bases and J by 3 bases, 1 base remained unmatched. The CDR3 sequence: CASSDREETQYF. CDR3 coding DNA: TGTGCCAGCAGTGACAGGGAAGAGACCCAGTACTTC.

The chain combines TRBV4-1 with TRBJ1-2; D not certain. The length of the CDR3 is 12 residues. Trimming removed 3 bases at V and 8 bases at J, with 10 bases between. Germline V CDR1 and CDR2: MGHRA, YSYEKL. DNA for the CDR3: TGCGCCAGCAGCCATTACCCGAGGGGCTACACCTTC. It specifies CASSHYPRGYTF.

The chain uses TRBV15 and TRBJ2-7, with TRBD2 identical over 10 bases. CDR1 LNHNV and CDR2 YYDKDF come from the germline V gene (reference sequence). The V gene end was trimmed by 5 bases and the J gene end by 0 bases; junction bases not matched to a gene: 10. This CDR3 comprises 17 residues. CDR3 coding DNA: TGTGCCACCAGCCCCGGGACTAGCGCCCCGAGCTCCTACGAGCAGTACTTC. This translates into CATSPGTSAPSSYEQYF.

The chain has TRBV5-1 and TRBJ1-1, with 8 bases matching TRBD1. CDR3 length equals 14 residues. Trimming cost V 4 bases and J 1 base; bases outside gene matches: 3. The V gene's germline CDR1 is SGHRS and CDR2 YFSETQ. The CDR3 DNA follows: TGCGCCAGCAGCGCCCAGGGGGCGAACACTGAAGCTTTCTTT. This codes for CASSAQGANTEAFF.

The rearrangement joins TRBV5-4 to TRBJ1-2, with a tentative D call TRBD1 (5 bases). Deletions cut 5 bases from V and 10 bases from J, with 15 bases between. The CDR3 has 12 amino acids. Germline V gene sequence: CDR1 SGHNT, CDR2 YYREEE (reference sequence). CDR3 sequence (DNA): TGTGCCAGCAGAGACGCCGGACACCTCTACACCTTC. It encodes CASRDAGHLYTF.

The rearrangement links TRBV7-9 to TRBJ2-6; possibly TRBD1 for D (5 bases). This CDR3 contains 19 residues. The germline V gene has CDR1 SEHNR and CDR2 FQNEAQ (reference sequence). Trimming took off 5 bases at V and 2 bases at J, with 22 bases between the two ends. The CDR3 reads CASSALFGQGSAGANVLTF. DNA for the CDR3: TGTGCCAGCAGCGCGCTCTTTGGGCAGGGTAGTGCTGGGGCCAACGTCCTGACTTTC. The full variable domain, completed using reference TRBV7-9 and TRBJ2-6, is DTGVSQNPRHKITKRGQNVTFRCDPISEHNRLYWYRQTLGQGPEFLTYFQNEAQLEKSRLLSDRFSAERPKGSFSTLEIQRTEQGDSAMYLCASSALFGQGSAGANVLTFGAGSRLTVL.

The chain is built from TRBV5-1 and TRBJ2-3, with 9 bases identical to TRBD1. The CDR3 contains 16 residues. The V gene end was trimmed by 0 bases and the J gene end by 3 bases; junction bases not matched to a gene: 5. Germline values: CDR1 SGHRS, CDR2 YFSETQ. Here the CDR3 DNA reads TGCGCCAGCAGCTTGGGTCTCGGGACAGGGACAGATACGCAGTATTTT. Translated: CASSLGLGTGTDTQYF.

This rearrangement joins TRBV27 to TRBJ2-3; possible D gene TRBD2, 5 bases. This CDR3 comprises 13 residues. Germline V gives CDR1 MNHEY, CDR2 SMNVEV (reference sequence). The V gene lost 5 bases and the J gene lost 5 bases, with 11 bases spanning the gap. CDR3 protein: CASSPDYRDTQYF. As DNA, the CDR3 is TGTGCCAGCAGTCCAGACTATAGAGATACGCAGTATTTT.

The rearrangement uses TRBV12-3 or TRBV12-4 and TRBJ2-7; 7 bases agree with TRBD1. The CDR3 runs to 13 residues. The V gene end was trimmed by 5 bases and the J gene end by 4 bases; junction bases not matched to a gene: 5. The CDR3 DNA reads TGTGCCAGCAGTAAATCGACAGGGTACGAGCAGTACTTC. Translated, it gives CASSKSTGYEQYF.

For this clone: Germline and junction disagree at one end, which may indicate a read error. V and J are TRBV4-1 and TRBJ1-5, with D tentatively TRBD1 (5 bases). Per germline, CDR1 MGHRA and CDR2 YSYEKL. CDR3 length: 13 residues. CDR3 sequence (DNA): TGCGCCAGCACCCAACAGGTAACACAGCCCCAGCATTTT. This codes for CASTQQVTQPQHF.

This rearrangement joins TRBV30 to TRBJ2-1; 9 bases are a match to TRBD1. This CDR3 has 14 residues. Per germline, CDR1 GTSNPN and CDR2 SVGIG (reference sequence). Trimming at V came to 3 bases and at J to 9 bases, leaving 9 bases not matched to a gene. CDR3 DNA: TGTGCCTGGAGCCCCGGGACAGGGTTAAGTGAGCAGTTCTTC. Amino acid sequence: CAWSPGTGLSEQFF.

This clone appeared once. The chain uses TRBV7-3 and TRBJ2-1, with a weak D call TRBD1 (6 bases). CDR1 and CDR2 from the germline V gene are SGHTA and FQGTGA. V lost 11 bases to trimming and J lost 6 bases, with 14 bases between them. This CDR3 has 12 amino acids. The CDR3, as DNA: TGTGCCGCAGGGGTCGACTCCAATGAGCAGTTCTTC. This gives the protein CAAGVDSNEQFF. The variable domain in full, with the rest retrieved from reference TRBV7-3 and TRBJ2-1, is GAGVSQTPSNKVTEKGKYVELRCDPISGHTALYWYRQSLGQGPEFLIYFQGTGAADDSGLPNDRFFAVRPEGSVSTLKIQRTERGDSAVYLCAAGVDSNEQFFGPGTRLTVL.

The chain combines TRBV24-1 with TRBJ2-2, with 8 bases matching TRBD1. Germline V gene sequence: CDR1 KGHDR, CDR2 SFDVKD. CDR3 length: 16 amino acids. After removal of 6 bases from V and 6 bases from J, the junction contained 11 bases not matched to a gene. CDR3 region: CATSSRTGHKAGELFF. The CDR3 bases are TGTGCCACCAGTAGCAGGACAGGGCATAAAGCCGGGGAGCTGTTTTTT.

This clone turned up a few times. V and J are TRBV7-9 and TRBJ1-3, with 7 bases matching TRBD1. The V gene end was trimmed by 1 base and the J gene end by 8 bases; junction bases not matched to a gene: 5. Germline V gives CDR1 SEHNR, CDR2 FQNEAQ (reference sequence). The CDR3 contains 14 residues. The CDR3 loop reads CASSLVGTEDTIYF. CDR3 DNA sequence: TGTGCCAGCAGCTTAGTAGGGACAGAGGACACCATATATTTT. Combining the CDR3 with reference TRBV7-9 and TRBJ1-3 gives the whole variable domain DTGVSQNPRHKITKRGQNVTFRCDPISEHNRLYWYRQTLGQGPEFLTYFQNEAQLEKSRLLSDRFSAERPKGSFSTLEIQRTEQGDSAMYLCASSLVGTEDTIYFGEGSWLTVV.

V and J are TRBV7-9 and TRBJ2-3, with TRBD1 as a possible D gene (7 bases). From germline, CDR1 is SEHNR and CDR2 FQNEAQ (reference sequence). V dropped 5 bases and J dropped 0 bases, with 15 bases sitting between them. The CDR3 sequence is 16 residues long. The CDR3 DNA sequence: TGTGCCAGCAGCGAAAGGGGGCGGGAAAGCACAGATACGCAGTATTTT. It specifies CASSERGRESTDTQYF.

This clone is medium-sized in the sample. This chain uses TRBV19 with TRBJ2-7; tentatively, D is TRBD1 (5 bases). V was clipped by 3 bases and J by 5 bases, with 11 bases between them. Germline assignment: CDR1 LNHDA and CDR2 SQIVND (reference sequence). This CDR3 contains 13 residues. In DNA, the CDR3 is TGTGCCAGTAGTATCTTTACAGGCCACGAGCAGTACTTC. Translation: CASSIFTGHEQYF.

The rearrangement links TRBV7-9 to TRBJ1-2, with a tentative D call TRBD1 (6 bases). The CDR3 spans 14 residues. The ends were cut back, 5 bases at V and 8 bases at J, with 18 bases in the middle. Germline values: CDR1 SEHNR, CDR2 FQNEAQ (reference sequence). The CDR3 spells CASSRGEAGAGYTF. DNA for the CDR3: TGTGCCAGCAGCCGTGGAGAGGCAGGGGCCGGCTACACCTTC.

This clone was counted only a few times. The chain recombines TRBV10-1 with TRBJ2-7; possible D gene TRBD2, 6 bases. V gave up 0 bases and J gave up 7 bases, with 10 bases separating them. The CDR3 has 13 amino acids. CDR1 WNHNN and CDR2 SYGVQD come from the germline V gene (reference sequence). CDR3 sequence (DNA): TGCGCCAGCAGTGAGTCGGGGGGTAGGGAGCAGTACTTC. As protein: CASSESGGREQYF.

This chain links TRBV5-5 with TRBJ1-2, with a tentative D call TRBD1 (5 bases). Looked up from germline, CDR1 is SGHKS and CDR2 is YYEKEE (reference sequence). V lost 4 bases to trimming and J lost 0 bases, with 13 bases between them. The CDR3 has 15 amino acids. For the CDR3, the DNA is TGTGCCAGCAGCCGAGGGGAGGGTACTAACTATGGCTACACCTTC. Residues: CASSRGEGTNYGYTF.

V is TRBV7-2 and J is TRBJ2-7; a weak D match, TRBD1 (5 bases). The V gene lost 1 base and the J gene lost 3 bases, with 10 bases spanning the gap. Germline CDR1 is SGHTA and CDR2 is FQGNSA. The CDR3 is 14 residues long. Written as DNA, the CDR3 is TGTGCCAGCAGCTTAGGGCAGGGTATCTACGAGCAGTACTTC. Its protein is CASSLGQGIYEQYF.

The chain couples TRBV2 to TRBJ2-1; perhaps TRBD1 as D (6 bases). V dropped 1 base and J dropped 5 bases, with 21 bases sitting between them. Germline V gene sequence: CDR1 SNHLY, CDR2 FYNNEI. The CDR3 runs 18 residues. Here the CDR3 DNA reads TGTGCCAGCAGTGAAGAAGGACTGTGGACAGAGTTAAACAATGAGCAGTTCTTC. Encoded protein: CASSEEGLWTELNNEQFF.

Within the sample, this clone is medium-sized. V usage is TRBV25-1 and J usage is TRBJ2-1; a weak D match, TRBD2 (5 bases). The CDR3 is 13 residues long. V was cut by 1 base and J by 10 bases, with 11 bases left in between. Germline CDR1 and CDR2: MGHDK and SYGVNS. DNA for the CDR3: TGTGCCAGCAGTGAATGGGAGCAAAAGGAGCAGTTCTTC. Translation gives CASSEWEQKEQFF. The variable domain in full, completed from reference TRBV25-1 and TRBJ2-1, reads EADIYQTPRYLVIGTGKKITLECSQTMGHDKMYWYQQDPGMELHLIHYSYGVNSTEKGDLSSESTVSRIRTEHFPLTLESARPSHTSQYLCASSEWEQKEQFFGPGTRLTVL.

This sequence joins TRBV5-1 and TRBJ2-7, with a tentative D call TRBD1 (5 bases). The V end lost 4 bases, the J end lost 3 bases, and 11 bases lay between the germline ends. The CDR3 consists of 13 residues. Germline-derived CDR1 and CDR2 are SGHRS and YFSETQ. CDR3 sequence reads: CASSLTGVYEQYF. DNA for the CDR3: TGCGCCAGCAGCCTAACAGGAGTCTACGAGCAGTACTTC.

The chain employs TRBV28 and TRBJ1-5; D possibly corresponds to TRBD1 (5 bases). CDR1 MDHEN and CDR2 SYDVKM come from the germline V gene. The CDR3 runs to 15 residues. Between the trimmed V and J ends, which lost 5 bases and 1 base, there was a span of 12 bases. In DNA, the CDR3 is TGTGCCAGCAGTAAATTCGCAGGGAGCAATCAGCCCCAGCATTTT. It codes for CASSKFAGSNQPQHF. Looking up the rest from reference TRBV28 and TRBJ1-5 gives the full variable domain: DVKVTQSSRYLVKRTGEKVFLECVQDMDHENMFWYRQDPGLGLRLIYFSYDVKMKEKGDIPEGYSVSREKKERFSLILESASTNQTSMYLCASSKFAGSNQPQHFGDGTRLSIL.

The rearrangement joins TRBV5-6 to TRBJ2-1; D possibly corresponds to TRBD2 (5 bases). The V and J ends lost 0 bases and 10 bases respectively, with 5 bases between them. CDR3 length equals 11 residues. Germline V gene data show CDR1 as SGHDT and CDR2 as YYEEEE. The CDR3 nucleotides are TGTGCCAGCAGCTTGGGACTAGAGCAGTTCTTC. Translation gives CASSLGLEQFF.

V usage is TRBV13 and J usage is TRBJ2-7; 7 nucleotides align to TRBD2. Per the germline V gene, CDR1 is PRHDT and CDR2 is FYEKMQ (reference sequence). There are 15 residues in the CDR3. The junction had 7 bases not matched to a gene; V was cut back by 2 bases and J by 3 bases. The CDR3 DNA follows: TGTGCCAGCAGCTTAAATGTCGGGAGGTTCTACGAGCAGTACTTC. Its translation: CASSLNVGRFYEQYF.

This clone was picked up a small number of times. The rearrangement joins TRBV5-5 to TRBJ1-6; D uncertain. This CDR3 comprises 13 residues. Trimming pared 4 bases from V and 5 bases from J, leaving 7 bases between. In germline, CDR1 is SGHKS, CDR2 YYEKEE (reference sequence). CDR3 sequence reads: CASSGPNNSPLHF. CDR3 in DNA: TGTGCCAGCAGCGGGCCAAATAATTCACCCCTCCACTTT. Variable domain in full (rest from reference TRBV5-5 and TRBJ1-6): DAGVTQSPTHLIKTRGQQVTLRCSPISGHKSVSWYQQVLGQGPQFIFQYYEKEERGRGNFPDRFSARQFPNYSSELNVNALLLGDSALYLCASSGPNNSPLHFGNGTRLTVT.

V and J are TRBV7-9 and TRBJ2-7, with D possibly being TRBD1 (6 bases). The germline V gene has CDR1 SEHNR and CDR2 FQNEAQ (reference sequence). This CDR3 contains 14 residues. Between the trimmed V and J ends, which lost 4 bases and 3 bases, there was a span of 13 bases. CDR3 sequence reads: CASSSGTSLYEQYF. The CDR3 DNA follows: TGTGCCAGCAGCTCCGGGACATCCCTCTACGAGCAGTACTTC.

J is TRBJ2-2 and V is TRBV4-1; D call uncertain. CDR1 MGHRA and CDR2 YSYEKL come from the germline V gene. The CDR3 has 18 amino acids. Trimming stripped 0 bases from V and 0 bases from J, with 14 bases between. CDR3 in amino acids: CASSQDIPQFANTGELFF. In DNA form, the CDR3 reads TGCGCCAGCAGCCAAGATATCCCACAGTTCGCGAACACCGGGGAGCTGTTTTTT.